Below, 7 T cell receptor beta chains from the same sample are listed, as sequenced in a study of OX40 agonist ivuxolimab in advanced cancers. The method was immunoSEQ multiplex PCR; TCRdb's version includes in-frame clones alone and lacks a portion of them. The sample consists of about 64,000 clones, roughly 80% of them appearing once. The source material was CD4+ or CD8+ T cells sorted from blood, sampled in a trial of the OX40 agonist ivuxolimab. These receptors originate from an adult with an advanced solid tumor such as melanoma, head and neck, liver or kidney cancer.

The chain links TRBV5-1 to TRBJ2-7; D unresolved. CDR3 length: 13 amino acids. The germline V gene encodes CDR1 SGHRS and CDR2 YFSETQ. The germline V and J ends were trimmed by 1 base and 2 bases, with 7 bases remaining between them. The CDR3 DNA reads TGCGCCAGCAGCTTGAGGACCACCTACGAGCAGTACTTC. Encoded protein: CASSLRTTYEQYF.

This sequence joins TRBV7-2 and TRBJ2-1; unclear D gene. CDR3 size: 14 residues. V was clipped by 1 base and J by 7 bases, with 11 bases between them. Germline V gives CDR1 SGHTA, CDR2 FQGNSA. CDR3 sequence: CASSLVTSRNEQFF. The CDR3 region has the DNA TGTGCCAGCAGCTTAGTAACCTCCCGGAATGAGCAGTTCTTC.

This chain joins TRBV7-9 and TRBJ1-2; maybe TRBD1 (5 bases). The germline gives CDR1 SEHNR, CDR2 FQNEAQ (reference sequence). The ends were cut back, 4 bases at V and 1 base at J, with 13 bases in the middle. The CDR3 loop spans 15 amino acids. The CDR3, as DNA: TGTGCCAGCAGCTCGTGGTGGGACGGTAACTATGGCTACACCTTC. This translates into CASSSWWDGNYGYTF.

The CDR3 region has the DNA TGTGCCACCAGCAGACCAACAGGGGGGACCGGGGAGCTGTTTTTT. Residues: CATSRPTGGTGELFF. The V and J genes are TRBV15 and TRBJ2-2; 8 bases line up with TRBD1. This CDR3 is built from 15 residues. Germline V CDR1 and CDR2: LNHNV, YYDKDF (reference sequence). V lost 2 bases and J lost 5; bases outside the gene matches: 4. The full variable domain, its missing parts supplied by reference TRBV15 and TRBJ2-2, is DAMVIQNPRYQVTQFGKPVTLSCSQTLNHNVMYWYQQKSSQAPKLLFHYYDKDFNNEADTPDNFQSRRPNTSFCFLDIRSPGLGDTAMYLCATSRPTGGTGELFFGEGSRLTVL.

V and J are TRBV6-5 and TRBJ2-3; D unresolved. V was clipped by 6 bases and J by 2 bases, with 9 bases between them. The germline V gene encodes CDR1 MNHEY and CDR2 SVGAGI. The CDR3 has 13 amino acids. The CDR3 loop reads CASRDSSTDTQYF. CDR3 sequence (DNA): TGTGCCAGCAGGGATTCATCCACAGATACGCAGTATTTT.

The CDR3 region has the DNA TGTGCCATCAGGGTAGCGGAGAACACAGATACGCAGTATTTT. This codes for CAIRVAENTDTQYF. The genes are TRBV10-3 and TRBJ2-3, with D maybe TRBD2 (6 bases). V was shortened by 6 bases and J by 2 bases, with 12 bases between the two germline ends. CDR1 ENHRY and CDR2 SYGVKD come from the germline V gene. This CDR3 is 14 amino acids long.

This clone is a singleton in its sample. V is TRBV6-5 and J is TRBJ2-7, with D hard to call. The CDR3 sequence is 13 residues long. Per the germline V gene, CDR1 is MNHEY and CDR2 is SVGAGI. V lost 0 bases, J lost 4 bases, and 7 bases lay in between. The CDR3 region has the DNA TGTGCCAGCAGTTACTCAACGGGTTACGAGCAGTACTTC. This encodes CASSYSTGYEQYF.